Described below is a single TCR beta chain sequence and its context. Antigen unknown. This sample stems from a study of cytomegalovirus exposure and HLA in healthy donors. Study observations and caveats: TCR beta sequences reportedly predicted most subjects' HLA-A and HLA-B alleles accurately.

The PCR contained 60 Vbeta and 13 Jbeta primers. Authors' data handling: There were some 87 million unique TCR beta chains by a later count, and some 12 million of them were shared. Clones were sequenced by immunoSEQ multiplex PCR, and TCRdb holds only the in-frame ones, with some missing. V and J calls and clone size come straight from that table; D and trimming were deduced from the DNA. Found here are some 81,000 clones, around 70% of them singletons; the top ten hold roughly a sixth. Material for sequencing was PBMCs. The TCR originated in a woman between 40 and 50 years old in good health and CMV-seropositive.

CDR3 region: CASGHSSYNSPLHF. The CDR3 region has the DNA TGTGCCAGCGGACACAGCTCCTATAATTCACCCCTCCACTTT. The chain uses TRBV9 and TRBJ1-6, with D possibly TRBD1 on 5 matching bases. Germline CDR1 is SGDLS and CDR2 is YYNGEE. Trimming pared 7 bases from V and 0 bases from J, leaving 8 bases between. This CDR3 contains 14 residues. Full variable domain (outside the CDR3, taken from reference TRBV9 and TRBJ1-6): DSGVTQTPKHLITATGQRVTLRCSPRSGDLSVYWYQQSLDQGLQFLIQYYNGEERAKGNILERFSAQQFPDLHSELNLSSLELGDSALYFCASGHSSYNSPLHFGNGTRLTVT.